This T cell receptor (beta chain) was sequenced during a study of graft-versus-host responses after intestinal transplantation (dated by TCRdb to the early 2020s). With regard to the full study: Recipients received multivisceral, liver-intestinal, or isolated intestinal transplants. Anti-thymocyte globulin induction was given to all recipients, followed by maintenance tacrolimus and steroids for roughly 3 years. To identify alloreactive clones, pre-transplant mixed lymphocyte reaction products were sequenced and then compared with unstimulated pre-transplant donor and recipient T cells. Rather than being sequenced by the commercial service, samples from a few later patients were sequenced in-house on an Illumina MiSeq and processed with MiXCR. After intestinal transplantation, graft-versus-host and host-versus-graft alloreactive T cell clones in the graft, circulation and bone marrow were tracked using bulk TCR-beta CDR3 sequencing. The cohort enrolled 20 to 25 intestinal transplant recipients including one retransplant, and a few patients lacking pretransplant specimens were excluded. A peak of at least 4% donor T cells among recipient peripheral blood mononuclear cells was the definition used for donor T cell macrochimerism.

Concerning this clone: The antigen it binds to is not known. No qualities accompany the bases; no much larger clone lies one base away.

The CDR1 and CDR2 encoded by the germline V gene are SGDLS and YYNGEE. Counted from cysteine to phenylalanine, this CDR3 has 14 amino acids. Only the CDR3 part of the read is kept: 42 bases, read in frame from the first base. After removal of 2 bases from V and 8 bases from J, the junction retains 8 bases not matched to a gene. Study-wide conclusions, independent of this receptor: The conclusions were limited by the relatively low number and heterogeneity of the intestinal transplant patients. Early after transplant, declines in HvG clones were associated with peak levels of circulating GvH clones. In the allografts of patients with donor T cell macrochimerism, GvH to HvG T cell clonal ratios were high. GvH clones were detected in recipient bone marrow, and some of these GvH clones were observed earlier in ileal mucosa or blood, consistent with an intestinal mucosal origin.

The time point label for this specimen denotes: cells obtained before transplantation from donor or recipient. CD3+CD4+ and CD3+CD8+ populations were FACS-sorted from unstimulated pre-transplant donor and recipient cells taken from spleen or lymph nodes. The library came from the immunoSEQ multiplex PCR assay. In most patients, genomic DNA was isolated using the Qiagen DNeasy Blood and Tissue Kit and sent frozen to Adaptive Biotechnologies for TCR sequencing. High-throughput TCR-beta CDR3 sequencing of genomic DNA from most patients was performed by Adaptive Biotechnologies. As for the authors' bioinformatics: TCR sequencing data for more than 15 patients were retrieved from Adaptive's ImmunoSEQ software; a few other patients were processed with MiXCR and VDJtools. CD4 versus CD8 sorting errors were corrected by removing sequences found in both subsets at a frequency ratio below 5:1. CDR3 nucleotide sequences shared between donor and recipient were removed because the origin of such sequences could not be assigned. At least 2-fold expansion over unstimulated cells and a minimum CFSE-low frequency of 0.002% (template counts) or 0.001% (read counts) were required for clones to be classified as alloreactive. A clone was considered mappable if detected in the sequenced pre-transplant spleen, lymph node, or MLR CFSE-low populations of the donor or recipient. Cumulative frequency of alloreactive clones was calculated as a percentage of all sequences weighted by copy number. TCRdb provides this immuneACCESS table in a form limited to in-frame rearrangements. Some clones are lacking; in checked studies, under half of them reflect an unresolved V gene, and why the rest are absent is not known. Clone size and V and J calls were adopted from that table, with D and trimming inferred from the DNA. The sample includes about 82,000 clones, with roughly 91% observed a single time. The top ten clonotypes cover less than 0.1% of the sample.

The source was unstimulated CD4+ T cells sorted from spleen or lymph node cells, collected before intestinal transplant. The sequence links TRBV9 to TRBJ1-2, with 8 central nucleotides matching TRBD1. The TCR sequence derives from a human donor who received an intestinal transplant. The bases read TGTGCCAGCAGCGTTACAGGGGGAGGGAGCGGCTACACCTTC. Its protein reads: CASSVTGGGSGYTF. With the portions outside the CDR3 filled from the reference TRBV9 and TRBJ1-2 genes, the complete variable region becomes DSGVTQTPKHLITATGQRVTLRCSPRSGDLSVYWYQQSLDQGLQFLIQYYNGEERAKGNILERFSAQQFPDLHSELNLSSLELGDSALYFCASSVTGGGSGYTFGSGTRLTVV.